The T cell receptor beta chain described here comes from a study of blood T cell repertoires in COVID-19. At the level of the study: The cDNA or gDNA used as material had been derived from T cells, B-cell-depleted T cells, or PBMCs.

Some clones are missing from TCRdb's copy, which holds only in-frame ones; the method was immunoSEQ multiplex PCR. The table has approximately 250,000 clones, around 90% seen once; the top ten hold 0.83%. Patients of the Seattle cohort, enrolled during active infection, were followed longitudinally. Germline V gives CDR1 SGDLS, CDR2 YYNGEE. J lost 3 bases, V lost 3 bases, and 4 bases had no gene match. The CDR3 has 15 amino acids. The sample comprised peripheral blood. The rearrangement links TRBV9 to TRBJ1-5; 9 positions match TRBD1. The clonotype comes from a man aged 25-45 years with COVID-19, enrolled during active disease. This chain's CDR3 is CASSETGGDNQPQHF. CDR3 DNA: TGTGCCAGCAGCGAAACAGGGGGCGACAATCAGCCCCAGCATTTT. Full variable domain (outside the CDR3, taken from reference TRBV9 and TRBJ1-5): DSGVTQTPKHLITATGQRVTLRCSPRSGDLSVYWYQQSLDQGLQFLIQYYNGEERAKGNILERFSAQQFPDLHSELNLSSLELGDSALYFCASSETGGDNQPQHFGDGTRLSIL.